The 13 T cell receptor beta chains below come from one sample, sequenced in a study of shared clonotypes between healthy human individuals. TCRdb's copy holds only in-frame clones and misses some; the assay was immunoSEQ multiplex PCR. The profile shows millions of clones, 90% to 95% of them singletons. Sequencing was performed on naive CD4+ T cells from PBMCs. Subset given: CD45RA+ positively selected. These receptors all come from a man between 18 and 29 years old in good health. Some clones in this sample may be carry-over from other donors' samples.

The CDR3 reads CASSSTIEAFF. The CDR3 DNA follows: TGTGCCAGCAGTTCCACCATAGAAGCTTTCTTT. This rearrangement joins TRBV28 to TRBJ1-1; D unclear. V was clipped by 4 bases and J by 8 bases, with 8 bases between them. The CDR3 totals 11 residues. Per germline, CDR1 MDHEN and CDR2 SYDVKM.

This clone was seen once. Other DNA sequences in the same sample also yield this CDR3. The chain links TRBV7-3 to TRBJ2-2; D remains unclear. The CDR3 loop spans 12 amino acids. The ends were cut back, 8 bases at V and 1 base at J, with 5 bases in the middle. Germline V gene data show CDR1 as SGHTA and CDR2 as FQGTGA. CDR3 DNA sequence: TGTGCCAGCGGGCGGAACACCGGGGAGCTGTTTTTT. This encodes CASGRNTGELFF.

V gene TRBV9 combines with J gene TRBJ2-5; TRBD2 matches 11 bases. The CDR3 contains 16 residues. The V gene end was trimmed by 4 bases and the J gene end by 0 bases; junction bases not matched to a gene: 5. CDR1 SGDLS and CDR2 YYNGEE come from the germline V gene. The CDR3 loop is CASSTGTSGNQETQYF. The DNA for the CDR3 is TGTGCCAGCAGCACCGGGACTAGCGGAAACCAAGAGACCCAGTACTTC.

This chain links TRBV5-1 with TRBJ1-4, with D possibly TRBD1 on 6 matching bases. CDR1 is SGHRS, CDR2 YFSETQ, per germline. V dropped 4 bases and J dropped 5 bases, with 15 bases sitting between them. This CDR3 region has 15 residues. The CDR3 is CASSVQGSLNEKLFF. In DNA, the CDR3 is TGCGCCAGCAGCGTACAGGGATCTCTCAATGAAAAACTGTTTTTT.

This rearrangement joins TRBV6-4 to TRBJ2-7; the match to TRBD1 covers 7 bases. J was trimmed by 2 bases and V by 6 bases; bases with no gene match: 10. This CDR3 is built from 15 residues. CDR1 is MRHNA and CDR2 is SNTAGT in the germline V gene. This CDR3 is CASSKTGDRTYEQYF. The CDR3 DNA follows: TGTGCCAGCAGCAAAACAGGGGACCGAACCTACGAGCAGTACTTC.

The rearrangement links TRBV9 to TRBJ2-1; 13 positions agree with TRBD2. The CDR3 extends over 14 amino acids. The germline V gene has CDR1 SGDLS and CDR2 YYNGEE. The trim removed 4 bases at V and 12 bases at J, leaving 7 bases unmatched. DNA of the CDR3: TGTGCCAGCAGCCCAGGACTAGCGGGAGAGGCGCAGTTCTTC. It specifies CASSPGLAGEAQFF.

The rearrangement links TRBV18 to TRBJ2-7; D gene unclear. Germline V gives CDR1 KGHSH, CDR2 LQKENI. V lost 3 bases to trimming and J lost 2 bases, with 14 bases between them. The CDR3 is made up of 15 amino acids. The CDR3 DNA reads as TGTGCCAGCTCACCGGGAAAGGGTCACCCCTACGAGCAGTACTTC. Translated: CASSPGKGHPYEQYF.

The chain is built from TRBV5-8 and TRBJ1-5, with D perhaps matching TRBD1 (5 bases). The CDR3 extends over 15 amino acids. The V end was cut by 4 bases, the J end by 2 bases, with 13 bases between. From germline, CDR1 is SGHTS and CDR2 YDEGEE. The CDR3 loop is CASSPWTKGNQPQHF. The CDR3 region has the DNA TGTGCCAGCAGCCCATGGACAAAAGGCAATCAGCCCCAGCATTTT. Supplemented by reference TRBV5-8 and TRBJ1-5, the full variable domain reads EAGVTQSPTHLIKTRGQQATLRCSPISGHTSVYWYQQALGLGLQFLLWYDEGEERNRGNFPPRFSGRQFPNYSSELNVNALELEDSALYLCASSPWTKGNQPQHFGDGTRLSIL.

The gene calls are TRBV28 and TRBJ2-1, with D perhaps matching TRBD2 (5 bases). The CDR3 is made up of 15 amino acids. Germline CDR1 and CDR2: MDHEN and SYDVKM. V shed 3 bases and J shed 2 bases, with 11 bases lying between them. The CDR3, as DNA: TGTGCCAGCAGTTTCATCGGGATCGCCTACAATGAGCAGTTCTTC. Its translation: CASSFIGIAYNEQFF.

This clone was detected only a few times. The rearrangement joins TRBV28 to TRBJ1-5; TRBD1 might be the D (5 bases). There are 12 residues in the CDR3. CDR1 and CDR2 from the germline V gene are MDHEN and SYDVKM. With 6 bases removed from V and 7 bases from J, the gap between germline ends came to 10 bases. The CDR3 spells CASRQGVQPQHF. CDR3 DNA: TGTGCCAGCAGACAAGGGGTCCAGCCCCAGCATTTT.

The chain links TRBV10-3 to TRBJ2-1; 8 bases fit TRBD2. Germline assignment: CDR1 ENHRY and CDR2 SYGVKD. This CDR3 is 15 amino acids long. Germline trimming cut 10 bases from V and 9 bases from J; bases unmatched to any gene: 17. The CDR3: CATERGTRVWSEQFF. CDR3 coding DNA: TGTGCCACCGAGCGGGGGACTAGAGTGTGGAGTGAGCAGTTCTTC.

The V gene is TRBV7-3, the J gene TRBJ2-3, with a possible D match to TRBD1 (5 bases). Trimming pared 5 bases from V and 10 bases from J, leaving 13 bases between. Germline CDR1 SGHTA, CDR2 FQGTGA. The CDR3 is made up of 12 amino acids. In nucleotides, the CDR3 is TGTGCCAGCAGCCCCCTGGCCAGGGCGCAGTATTTT. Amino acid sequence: CASSPLARAQYF.

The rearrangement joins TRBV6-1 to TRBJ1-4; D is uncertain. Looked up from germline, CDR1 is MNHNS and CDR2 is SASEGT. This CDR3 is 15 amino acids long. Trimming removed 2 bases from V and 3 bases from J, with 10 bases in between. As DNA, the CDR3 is TGTGCCAGCAGTGAAAATCGAAGTCCTAATGAAAAACTGTTTTTT. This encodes CASSENRSPNEKLFF.